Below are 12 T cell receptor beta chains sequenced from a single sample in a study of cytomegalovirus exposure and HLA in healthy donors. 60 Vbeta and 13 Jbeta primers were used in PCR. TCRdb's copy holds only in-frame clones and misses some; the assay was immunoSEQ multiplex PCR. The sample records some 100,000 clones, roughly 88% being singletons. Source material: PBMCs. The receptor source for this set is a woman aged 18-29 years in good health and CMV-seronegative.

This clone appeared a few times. CDR3 in amino acids: CASSLRSGRAYNEQFF. CDR3 sequence (DNA): TGTGCCAGCAGCCTAAGGAGCGGGAGGGCCTACAATGAGCAGTTCTTC. The chain joins TRBV7-9 to TRBJ2-1; TRBD2 matches at 10 bases. V shed 5 bases and J 2 bases; nucleotides not matched to a gene: 6. The CDR3 totals 16 residues. Per the germline V gene, CDR1 is SEHNR and CDR2 is FQNEAQ (reference sequence).

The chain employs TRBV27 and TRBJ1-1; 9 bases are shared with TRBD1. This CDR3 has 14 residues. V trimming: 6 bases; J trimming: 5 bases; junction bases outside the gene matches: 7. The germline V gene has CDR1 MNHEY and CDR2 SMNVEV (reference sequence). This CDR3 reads CASSKTGGDTEAFF. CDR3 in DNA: TGTGCCAGCAGCAAGACAGGGGGGGATACTGAAGCTTTCTTT.

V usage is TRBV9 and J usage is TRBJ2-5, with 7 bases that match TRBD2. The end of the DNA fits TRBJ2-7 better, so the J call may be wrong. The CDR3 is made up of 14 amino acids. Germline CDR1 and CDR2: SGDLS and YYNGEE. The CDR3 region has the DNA TGTGCCAGCAGCGTGGGCGGGAGTAGAAACGAGCAGTACTTC. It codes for CASSVGGSRNEQYF.

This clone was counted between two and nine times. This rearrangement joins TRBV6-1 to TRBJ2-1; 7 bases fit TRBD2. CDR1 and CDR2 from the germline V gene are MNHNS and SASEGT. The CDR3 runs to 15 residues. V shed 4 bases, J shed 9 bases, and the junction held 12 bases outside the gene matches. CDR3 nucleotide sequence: TGTGCCAGCAGTGCCAGCGGGGAGGGCTTTAGTGAGCAGTTCTTC. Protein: CASSASGEGFSEQFF.

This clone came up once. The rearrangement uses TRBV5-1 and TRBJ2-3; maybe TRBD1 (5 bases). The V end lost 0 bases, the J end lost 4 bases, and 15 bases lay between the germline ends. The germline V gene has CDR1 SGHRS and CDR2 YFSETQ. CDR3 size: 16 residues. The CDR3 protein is CASSLEFGRAPDTQYF. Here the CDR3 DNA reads TGCGCCAGCAGCTTGGAATTCGGCAGGGCCCCAGATACGCAGTATTTT.

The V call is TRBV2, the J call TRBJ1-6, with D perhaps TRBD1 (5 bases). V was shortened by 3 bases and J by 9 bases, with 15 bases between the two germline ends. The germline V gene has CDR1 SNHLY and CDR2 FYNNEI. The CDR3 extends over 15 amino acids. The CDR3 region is CASSEWGKSGSPLHF. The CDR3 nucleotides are TGTGCCAGCAGTGAGTGGGGCAAGTCGGGTTCACCCCTCCACTTT.

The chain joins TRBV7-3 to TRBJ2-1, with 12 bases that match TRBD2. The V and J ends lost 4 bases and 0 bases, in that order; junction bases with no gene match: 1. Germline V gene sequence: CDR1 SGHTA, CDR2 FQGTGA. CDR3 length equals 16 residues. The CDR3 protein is CASSSSGGASYNEQFF. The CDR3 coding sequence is TGTGCCAGCAGCTCTAGCGGGGGGGCCTCCTACAATGAGCAGTTCTTC.

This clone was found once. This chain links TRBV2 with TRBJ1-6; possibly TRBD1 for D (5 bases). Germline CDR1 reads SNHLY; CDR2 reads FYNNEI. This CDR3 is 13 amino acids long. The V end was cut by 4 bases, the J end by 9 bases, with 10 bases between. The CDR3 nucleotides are TGTGCCAGCAGTGGCCAGGGTGGTTCACCCCTCCACTTT. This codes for CASSGQGGSPLHF.

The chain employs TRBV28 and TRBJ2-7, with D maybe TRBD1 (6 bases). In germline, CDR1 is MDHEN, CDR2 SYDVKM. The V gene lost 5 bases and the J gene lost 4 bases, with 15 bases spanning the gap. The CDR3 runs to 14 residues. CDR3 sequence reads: CASSPLWGQYEQYF. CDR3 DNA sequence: TGTGCCAGCAGTCCCCTCTGGGGACAATACGAGCAGTACTTC.

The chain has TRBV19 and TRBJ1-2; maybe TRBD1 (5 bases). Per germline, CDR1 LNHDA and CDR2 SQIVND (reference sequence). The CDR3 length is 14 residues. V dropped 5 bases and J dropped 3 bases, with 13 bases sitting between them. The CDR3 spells CASSSRTRDYGYTF. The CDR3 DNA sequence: TGTGCCAGTAGTTCAAGGACCAGGGACTATGGCTACACCTTC.

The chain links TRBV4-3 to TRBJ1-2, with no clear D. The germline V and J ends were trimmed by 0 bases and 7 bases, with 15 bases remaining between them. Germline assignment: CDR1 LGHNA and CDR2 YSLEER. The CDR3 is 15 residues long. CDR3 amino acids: CASSQDTAGWSGYTF. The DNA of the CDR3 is TGCGCCAGCAGCCAAGATACGGCAGGATGGTCTGGCTACACCTTC.

The CDR3 is CASSRQWGETQYF. The CDR3 bases are TGTGCCAGCAGCAGACAGTGGGGAGAGACCCAGTACTTC. V and J are TRBV6-6 and TRBJ2-5; tentatively, D is TRBD1 (5 bases). The CDR3 has 13 residues. Per the germline V gene, CDR1 is MNHNY and CDR2 is SVGAGI (reference sequence). Deletions cut 6 bases from V and 4 bases from J, with 12 bases between.